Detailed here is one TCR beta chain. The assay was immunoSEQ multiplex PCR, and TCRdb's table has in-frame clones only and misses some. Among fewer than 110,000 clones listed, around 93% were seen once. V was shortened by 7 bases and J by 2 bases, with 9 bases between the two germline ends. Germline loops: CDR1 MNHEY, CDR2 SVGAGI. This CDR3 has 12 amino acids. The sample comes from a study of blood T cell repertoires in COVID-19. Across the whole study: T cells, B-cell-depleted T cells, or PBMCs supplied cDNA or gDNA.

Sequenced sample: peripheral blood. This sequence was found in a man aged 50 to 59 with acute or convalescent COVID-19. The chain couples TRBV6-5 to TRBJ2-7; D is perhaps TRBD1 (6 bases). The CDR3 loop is CASISGAYEQYF. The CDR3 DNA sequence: TGTGCCAGCATCTCAGGGGCCTACGAGCAGTACTTC.